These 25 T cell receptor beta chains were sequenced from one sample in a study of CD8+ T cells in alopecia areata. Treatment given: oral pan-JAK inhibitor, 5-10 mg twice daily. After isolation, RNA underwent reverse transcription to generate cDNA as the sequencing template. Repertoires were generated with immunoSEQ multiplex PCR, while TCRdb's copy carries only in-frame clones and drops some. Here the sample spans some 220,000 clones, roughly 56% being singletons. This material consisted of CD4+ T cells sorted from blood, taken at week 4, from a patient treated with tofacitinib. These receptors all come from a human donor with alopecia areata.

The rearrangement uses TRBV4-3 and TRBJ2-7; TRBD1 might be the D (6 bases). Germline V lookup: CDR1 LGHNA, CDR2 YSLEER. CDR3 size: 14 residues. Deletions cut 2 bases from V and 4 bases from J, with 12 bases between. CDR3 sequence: CASSQKYREYEQYF. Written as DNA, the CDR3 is TGCGCCAGCAGCCAAAAGTACAGGGAGTACGAGCAGTACTTC.

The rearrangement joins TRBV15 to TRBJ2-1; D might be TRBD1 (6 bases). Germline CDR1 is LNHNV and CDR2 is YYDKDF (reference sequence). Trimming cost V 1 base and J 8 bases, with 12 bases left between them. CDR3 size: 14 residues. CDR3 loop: CATSRGDWGHEQFF. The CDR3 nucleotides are TGTGCCACCAGCAGAGGCGACTGGGGGCATGAGCAGTTCTTC. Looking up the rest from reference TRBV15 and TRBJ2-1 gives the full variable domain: DAMVIQNPRYQVTQFGKPVTLSCSQTLNHNVMYWYQQKSSQAPKLLFHYYDKDFNNEADTPDNFQSRRPNTSFCFLDIRSPGLGDTAMYLCATSRGDWGHEQFFGPGTRLTVL.

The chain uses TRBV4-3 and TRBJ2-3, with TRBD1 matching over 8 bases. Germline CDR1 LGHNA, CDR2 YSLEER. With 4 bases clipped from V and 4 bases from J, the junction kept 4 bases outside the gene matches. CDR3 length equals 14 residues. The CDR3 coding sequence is TGCGCCAGCAGCCGTGGACAGGGTGCAGATACGCAGTATTTT. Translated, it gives CASSRGQGADTQYF.

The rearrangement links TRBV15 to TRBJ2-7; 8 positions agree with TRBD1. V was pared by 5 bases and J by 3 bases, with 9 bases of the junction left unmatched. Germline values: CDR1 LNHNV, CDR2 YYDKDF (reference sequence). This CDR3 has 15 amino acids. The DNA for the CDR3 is TGTGCCACCAGCTCCAGCGGACAGGGCTACTACGAGCAGTACTTC. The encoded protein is CATSSSGQGYYEQYF.

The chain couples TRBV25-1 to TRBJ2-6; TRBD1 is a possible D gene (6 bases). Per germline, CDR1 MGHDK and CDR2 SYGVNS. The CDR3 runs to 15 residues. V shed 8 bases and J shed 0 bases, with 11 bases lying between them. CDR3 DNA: TGTGCCAGCGGTCGACAGGTCTCTGGGGCCAACGTCCTGACTTTC. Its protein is CASGRQVSGANVLTF.

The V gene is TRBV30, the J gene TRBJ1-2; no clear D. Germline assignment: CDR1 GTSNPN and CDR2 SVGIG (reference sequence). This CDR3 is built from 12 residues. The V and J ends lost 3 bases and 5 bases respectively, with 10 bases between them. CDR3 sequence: CAWSPSRYGYTF. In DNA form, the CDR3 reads TGTGCCTGGAGCCCCTCTAGGTATGGCTACACCTTC.

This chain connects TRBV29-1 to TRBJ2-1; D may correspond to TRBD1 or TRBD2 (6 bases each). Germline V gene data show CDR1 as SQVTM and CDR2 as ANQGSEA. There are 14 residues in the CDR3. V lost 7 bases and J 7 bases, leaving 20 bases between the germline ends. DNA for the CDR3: TGCAGCGGGGGGAGGACAGCGCTAGGAAATGAGCAGTTCTTC. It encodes CSGGRTALGNEQFF.

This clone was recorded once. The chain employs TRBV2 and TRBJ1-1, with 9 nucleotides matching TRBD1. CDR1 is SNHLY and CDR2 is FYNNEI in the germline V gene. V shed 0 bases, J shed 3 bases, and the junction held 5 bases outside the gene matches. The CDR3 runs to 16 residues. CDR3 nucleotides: TGTGCCAGCAGTGAAGCCCCGGGACAGGGTGACACTGAAGCTTTCTTT. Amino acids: CASSEAPGQGDTEAFF.

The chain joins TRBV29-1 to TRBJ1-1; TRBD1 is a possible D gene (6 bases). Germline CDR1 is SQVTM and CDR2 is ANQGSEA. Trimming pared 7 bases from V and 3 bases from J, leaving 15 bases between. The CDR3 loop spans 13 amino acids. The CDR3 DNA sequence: TGCAGCGGGGCCCGAGACAGGTACACTGAAGCTTTCTTT. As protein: CSGARDRYTEAFF. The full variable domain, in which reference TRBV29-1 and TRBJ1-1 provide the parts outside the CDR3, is SAVISQKPSRDICQRGTSLTIQCQVDSQVTMMFWYRQQPGQSLTLIATANQGSEATYESGFVIDKFPISRPNLTFSTLTVSNMSPEDSSIYLCSGARDRYTEAFFGQGTRLTVV.

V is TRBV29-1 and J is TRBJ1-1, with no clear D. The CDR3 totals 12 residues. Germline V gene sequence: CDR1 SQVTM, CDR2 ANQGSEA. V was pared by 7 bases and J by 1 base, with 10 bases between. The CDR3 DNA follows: TGCAGCGCCACCAAGGCGAACACTGAAGCTTTCTTT. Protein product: CSATKANTEAFF.

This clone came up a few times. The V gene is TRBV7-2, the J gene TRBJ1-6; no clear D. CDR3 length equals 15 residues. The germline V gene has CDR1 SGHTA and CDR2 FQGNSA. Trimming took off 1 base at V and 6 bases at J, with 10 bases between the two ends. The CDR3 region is CASSLGVRGNSPLHF. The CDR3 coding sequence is TGTGCCAGCAGCTTAGGGGTGCGGGGTAATTCACCCCTCCACTTT.

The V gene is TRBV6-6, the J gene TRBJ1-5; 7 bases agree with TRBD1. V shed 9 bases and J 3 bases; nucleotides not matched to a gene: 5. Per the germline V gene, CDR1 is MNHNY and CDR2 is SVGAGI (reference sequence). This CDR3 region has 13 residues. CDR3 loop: CASMGQPNQPQHF. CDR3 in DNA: TGTGCCAGTATGGGACAGCCCAATCAGCCCCAGCATTTT.

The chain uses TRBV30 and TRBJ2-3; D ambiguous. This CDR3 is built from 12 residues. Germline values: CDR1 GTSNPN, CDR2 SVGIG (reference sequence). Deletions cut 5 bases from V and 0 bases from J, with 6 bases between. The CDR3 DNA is TGTGCCTGGTCCTATAGCACAGATACGCAGTATTTT. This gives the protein CAWSYSTDTQYF. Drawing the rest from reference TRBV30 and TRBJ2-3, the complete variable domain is SQTIHQWPATLVQPVGSPLSLECTVEGTSNPNLYWYRQAAGRGLQLLFYSVGIGQISSEVPQNLSASRPQDRQFILSSKKLLLSDSGFYLCAWSYSTDTQYFGPGTRLTVL.

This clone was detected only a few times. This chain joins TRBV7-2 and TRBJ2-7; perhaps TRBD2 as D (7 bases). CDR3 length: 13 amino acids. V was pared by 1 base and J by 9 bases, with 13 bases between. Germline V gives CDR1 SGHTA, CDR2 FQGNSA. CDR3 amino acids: CASSLDGGLGQYF. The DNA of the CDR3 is TGTGCCAGCAGCTTAGACGGGGGGCTAGGGCAGTACTTC.

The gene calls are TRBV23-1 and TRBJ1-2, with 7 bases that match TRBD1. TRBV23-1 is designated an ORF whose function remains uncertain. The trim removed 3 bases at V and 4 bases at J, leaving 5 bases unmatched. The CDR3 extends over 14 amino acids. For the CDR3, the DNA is TGCGCCAGCAGTCATCTCCGACAGGGCTATGGCTACACCTTC. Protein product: CASSHLRQGYGYTF.

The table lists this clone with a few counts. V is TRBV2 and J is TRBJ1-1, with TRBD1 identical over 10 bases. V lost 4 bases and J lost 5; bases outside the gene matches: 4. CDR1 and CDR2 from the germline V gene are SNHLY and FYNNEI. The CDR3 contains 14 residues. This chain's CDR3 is CASSGTGGKTEAFF. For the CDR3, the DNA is TGTGCCAGCAGTGGGACAGGGGGGAAAACTGAAGCTTTCTTT.

CDR3 coding DNA: TGTGCCTGGAGAAGTGTAGGGCCCGGCGAGCAGTACTTC. Translating it yields CAWRSVGPGEQYF. V is TRBV30 and J is TRBJ2-7, with D unclear. The germline V and J ends were trimmed by 3 bases and 6 bases, with 15 bases remaining between them. The CDR3 is 13 residues long. Germline values: CDR1 GTSNPN, CDR2 SVGIG (reference sequence). The variable domain in full, with the rest retrieved from reference TRBV30 and TRBJ2-7, is SQTIHQWPATLVQPVGSPLSLECTVEGTSNPNLYWYRQAAGRGLQLLFYSVGIGQISSEVPQNLSASRPQDRQFILSSKKLLLSDSGFYLCAWRSVGPGEQYFGPGTRLTVT.

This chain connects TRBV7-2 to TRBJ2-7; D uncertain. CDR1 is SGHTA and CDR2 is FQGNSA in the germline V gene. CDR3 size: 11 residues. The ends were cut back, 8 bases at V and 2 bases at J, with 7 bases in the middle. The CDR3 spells CASGETYEQYF. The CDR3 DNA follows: TGTGCCAGCGGGGAAACCTACGAGCAGTACTTC.

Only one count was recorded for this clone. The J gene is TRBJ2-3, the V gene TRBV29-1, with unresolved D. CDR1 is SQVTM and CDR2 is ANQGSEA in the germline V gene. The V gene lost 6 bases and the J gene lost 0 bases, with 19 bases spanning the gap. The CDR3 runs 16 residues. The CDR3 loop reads CSVMLPSRTSTDTQYF. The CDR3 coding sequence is TGCAGCGTCATGTTGCCATCGAGAACTAGCACAGATACGCAGTATTTT.

CDR3 loop: CASSVAGGNYGYTF. In DNA, the CDR3 is TGTGCCAGCAGTGTCGCAGGCGGTAACTATGGCTACACCTTC. The rearrangement links TRBV25-1 to TRBJ1-2; D not resolved. With 4 bases removed from V and 1 base from J, the gap between germline ends came to 10 bases. Germline CDR1 reads MGHDK; CDR2 reads SYGVNS. This CDR3 region has 14 residues.

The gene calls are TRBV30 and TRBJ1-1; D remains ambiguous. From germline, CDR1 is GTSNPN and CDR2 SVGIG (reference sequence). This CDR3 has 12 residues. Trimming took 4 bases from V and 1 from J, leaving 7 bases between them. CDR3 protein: CAWNSGNTEAFF. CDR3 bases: TGTGCCTGGAACAGTGGGAACACTGAAGCTTTCTTT. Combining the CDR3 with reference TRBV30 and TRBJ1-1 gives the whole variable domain SQTIHQWPATLVQPVGSPLSLECTVEGTSNPNLYWYRQAAGRGLQLLFYSVGIGQISSEVPQNLSASRPQDRQFILSSKKLLLSDSGFYLCAWNSGNTEAFFGQGTRLTVV.

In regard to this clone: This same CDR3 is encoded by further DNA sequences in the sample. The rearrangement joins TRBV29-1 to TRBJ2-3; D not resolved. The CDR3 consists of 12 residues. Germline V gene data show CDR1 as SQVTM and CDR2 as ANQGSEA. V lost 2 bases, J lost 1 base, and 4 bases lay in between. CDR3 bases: TGCAGCGTTGAAACAGGCACAGATACGCAGTATTTT. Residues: CSVETGTDTQYF.

CDR3 sequence reads: CASSRDRGHGYTF. The DNA for the CDR3 is TGTGCCAGCAGCCGGGACAGGGGTCATGGCTACACCTTC. V usage is TRBV14 and J usage is TRBJ1-2; 10 positions match TRBD1. J lost 6 bases, V lost 4 bases, and 2 bases had no gene match. The germline CDR1 and CDR2 sequences are SGHDN and FVKESK. This CDR3 region has 13 residues.

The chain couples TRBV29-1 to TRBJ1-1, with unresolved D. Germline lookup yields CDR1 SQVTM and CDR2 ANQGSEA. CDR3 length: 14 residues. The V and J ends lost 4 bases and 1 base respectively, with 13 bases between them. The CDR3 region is CSVVLRLGNTEAFF. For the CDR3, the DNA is TGCAGCGTTGTGTTGCGGCTGGGGAACACTGAAGCTTTCTTT.

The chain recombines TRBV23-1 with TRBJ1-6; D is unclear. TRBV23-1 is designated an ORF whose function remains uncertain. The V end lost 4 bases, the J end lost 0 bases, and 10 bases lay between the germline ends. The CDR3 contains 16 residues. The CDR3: CASSLRSVSYNSPLHF. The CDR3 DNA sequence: TGCGCCAGCAGTCTTAGGTCCGTCTCCTATAATTCACCCCTCCACTTT.